This TCR beta chain was recovered during a study of T cell repertoires and HLA-DP antigens. Study context: Alloreactive CD4+ T cells targeted HLA-DP on transduced HeLa. Sorted CD137+CD4+ samples averaged about 210 ng DNA; pre-culture CD4+ samples, 1,200 ng.

As to this clone: Its specificity is unknown.

Deep-resolution sequencing targeted 200,000 T cell genomes in pre-culture CD4+ samples. The assay was immunoSEQ multiplex PCR, and TCRdb's table has in-frame clones only and misses some. This repertoire shows around 90,000 clones, roughly nine tenths found once; its top ten account for 1.7%. Untouched CD4+ T cells were isolated by negative selection, averaging about 98% purity. The CDR3 totals 15 residues. J gave up 4 bases and V 2 bases, and 6 bases lay outside the gene matches. In germline, CDR1 is MDHEN, CDR2 SYDVKM. This chain links TRBV28 with TRBJ2-3; TRBD1 matches 7 bases. The receptor was isolated from a man in his fifties in good health and CMV-seronegative. The sequenced material came from CD4+ T cells from PBMCs. This CDR3 reads CASSLRGGMADTQYF. CDR3 bases: TGTGCCAGCAGTTTACGAGGGGGCATGGCAGATACGCAGTATTTT.